A selection of T cell receptor beta chains follows, all from one sample in a study of shared clonotypes between healthy human individuals. Sequencing was performed with immunoSEQ multiplex PCR; in TCRdb, only in-frame clones are kept and a portion is missing. The data hold about 680,000 clones, with approximately 90% observed a single time. Sequencing input: naive CD8+ T cells sorted from blood. The receptors were gathered from a man aged 30-40 years in good health. CDR3s include the opening cysteine and the closing phenylalanine or tryptophan. The D gene is left open where the match is weak. Clone size is given for some rows only: seen once, a few or many times, or a class if the clone is expanded.

d_gene: TRBD1; j_gene: TRBJ2-7; abundance: once; v_gene: TRBV4-1; CDR3nt: TGCGCCAGCAGCCAAGAACCGGGACAGGGCTTCGGCGAGCAGTACTTC; CDR3aa: CASSQEPGQGFGEQYF
d_gene: NA; j_gene: TRBJ2-2; abundance: NA; v_gene: TRBV27; CDR3nt: TGTGCCAGCAGTTTTGGAGGGTTCGGGGAGCTGTTTTTT; CDR3aa: CASSFGGFGELFF
d_gene: TRBD1; j_gene: TRBJ2-1; abundance: NA; v_gene: TRBV29-1; CDR3nt: TGCAGCGTTGAAGAATTGGGACAGGAAAACAATGAGCAGTTCTTC; CDR3aa: CSVEELGQENNEQFF
d_gene: NA; j_gene: TRBJ2-7; abundance: NA; v_gene: TRBV6-1; CDR3nt: TGTGCCAGCAGTGAGGGGAGCTCCTACGAGCAGTACTTC; CDR3aa: CASSEGSSYEQYF
d_gene: NA; j_gene: TRBJ2-1; abundance: NA; v_gene: TRBV7-8; CDR3nt: TGTGCCAGCAGCTTGCGGGTCCAAAATCTTTTCAATGAGCAGTTCTTC; CDR3aa: CASSLRVQNLFNEQFF
d_gene: NA; j_gene: TRBJ2-1; abundance: NA; v_gene: TRBV11-2; CDR3nt: TGTGCCAGCAGCTCCCGCATGTCCGTGGTCAGGCCTGGGGAGCAGTTCTTC; CDR3aa: CASSSRMSVVRPGEQFF
d_gene: TRBD1; j_gene: TRBJ2-1; abundance: NA; v_gene: TRBV7-6; CDR3nt: TGTGCCAGCAGCTACGGGACAGGGGGCTTCAATGAGCAGTTCTTC; CDR3aa: CASSYGTGGFNEQFF
d_gene: NA; j_gene: TRBJ2-6; abundance: NA; v_gene: TRBV27; CDR3nt: TGTGCCAGCAGTTTTCTCCAACCGTCGGGGAGATCAAGCTCTGGGGCCAACGTCCTGACTTTC; CDR3aa: CASSFLQPSGRSSSGANVLTF
d_gene: NA; j_gene: TRBJ2-2; abundance: NA; v_gene: TRBV27; CDR3nt: TGTGCCAGCAGTTTAAGGACCGGGGAGCTGTTTTTT; CDR3aa: CASSLRTGELFF
d_gene: NA; j_gene: TRBJ2-7; abundance: NA; v_gene: TRBV27; CDR3nt: TGTGCCAGCAGATATGCCGCGACAGCTTACCACGAGCAGTACTTC; CDR3aa: CASRYAATAYHEQYF
d_gene: TRBD2; j_gene: TRBJ2-7; abundance: NA; v_gene: TRBV11-2; CDR3nt: TGTGCCAGCAGCTCCGGGACTAGCGGGAGGACCTTCTACGAGCAGTACTTC; CDR3aa: CASSSGTSGRTFYEQYF
d_gene: NA; j_gene: TRBJ2-7; abundance: NA; v_gene: TRBV29-1; CDR3nt: TGCAGCGTTCTCGGATCCTACGAGCAGTACTTC; CDR3aa: CSVLGSYEQYF
d_gene: NA; j_gene: TRBJ1-4; abundance: NA; v_gene: TRBV9; CDR3nt: TGTGCCAGCAGCGGCAACGGATATAATGAAAAACTGTTTTTT; CDR3aa: CASSGNGYNEKLFF
d_gene: TRBD1; j_gene: TRBJ2-4; abundance: NA; v_gene: TRBV29-1; CDR3nt: TGCAGCGTTGAAGATCTCTTGGGACAGGGGCCTCTAGTAGCCAAAAACATTCAGTACTTC; CDR3aa: CSVEDLLGQGPLVAKNIQYF
d_gene: NA; j_gene: TRBJ1-1; abundance: NA; v_gene: TRBV6-1; CDR3nt: TGTGCCAGCAGTGAAGGCCTCACGCCTGAAGCTTTCTTT; CDR3aa: CASSEGLTPEAFF
d_gene: TRBD2; j_gene: TRBJ2-5; abundance: NA; v_gene: TRBV7-9; CDR3nt: TGTGCCAGCAGCTTAGGGCCTAGCGGGGAGGCGGAGACCCAGTACTTC; CDR3aa: CASSLGPSGEAETQYF
d_gene: NA; j_gene: TRBJ2-5; abundance: NA; v_gene: TRBV10-3; CDR3nt: TGTGCCATCAGTGAAGCGGTACAGAAAGAGACCCAGTACTTC; CDR3aa: CAISEAVQKETQYF
d_gene: TRBD2; j_gene: TRBJ2-1; abundance: NA; v_gene: TRBV9; CDR3nt: TGTGCCAGCAGTGGGACTAGCGGGAGAAATGAGCAGTTCTTC; CDR3aa: CASSGTSGRNEQFF
d_gene: NA; j_gene: TRBJ2-2; abundance: NA; v_gene: TRBV4-2; CDR3nt: TGTGCCAGCAGCCAAGAAGGGACTAACACCGGGGAGCTGTTTTTT; CDR3aa: CASSQEGTNTGELFF
d_gene: NA; j_gene: TRBJ2-7; abundance: NA; v_gene: TRBV27; CDR3nt: TGTGCCAGCTCTTTCCGGAGGCTCGACTACGAGCAGTACTTC; CDR3aa: CASSFRRLDYEQYF
d_gene: TRBD2; j_gene: TRBJ2-3; abundance: NA; v_gene: TRBV27; CDR3nt: TGTGCCAGCAGTCCGACCGGGACTAGCGGGAGTTACGCAGATACGCAGTATTTT; CDR3aa: CASSPTGTSGSYADTQYF
d_gene: NA; j_gene: TRBJ1-5; abundance: NA; v_gene: TRBV30; CDR3nt: TGTGCCTGGAGAGAAGGGGTAAATAGCAATCAGCCCCAGCATTTT; CDR3aa: CAWREGVNSNQPQHF
d_gene: NA; j_gene: TRBJ2-7; abundance: NA; v_gene: TRBV5-8; CDR3nt: TGTGCCAGCAGCGACTCCTACGAGCAGTACTTC; CDR3aa: CASSDSYEQYF
d_gene: TRBD2; j_gene: TRBJ2-7; abundance: NA; v_gene: TRBV4-1; CDR3nt: TGCGCCAGCAGCCAAGGTCCTAGCGGGGCCTACGAGCAGTACTTC; CDR3aa: CASSQGPSGAYEQYF
d_gene: NA; j_gene: TRBJ2-2; abundance: NA; v_gene: TRBV9; CDR3nt: TGTGCCAGCAGCGTAGAATTAGCGAGCAACACCGGGGAGCTGTTTTTT; CDR3aa: CASSVELASNTGELFF
d_gene: NA; j_gene: TRBJ2-3; abundance: once; v_gene: TRBV4-1; CDR3nt: TGCGCCAGCAGCCAAGCGAGCACAGATACGCAGTATTTT; CDR3aa: CASSQASTDTQYF
d_gene: NA; j_gene: TRBJ2-5; abundance: few; v_gene: TRBV2; CDR3nt: TGTGCCACCAAACGGCGGATCCAAGAGACCCAGTACTTC; CDR3aa: CATKRRIQETQYF
d_gene: NA; j_gene: TRBJ1-1; abundance: NA; v_gene: TRBV10-3; CDR3nt: TGTGCCATCAGTGGGCAGGGGCGGAACACTGAAGCTTTCTTT; CDR3aa: CAISGQGRNTEAFF
d_gene: TRBD2; j_gene: TRBJ2-7; abundance: few; v_gene: TRBV6-1; CDR3nt: TGTGCCAGCAGTGCTCGGACTAGTTACGAGCAGTACTTC; CDR3aa: CASSARTSYEQYF
d_gene: NA; j_gene: TRBJ2-7; abundance: NA; v_gene: TRBV19; CDR3nt: TGTGCCAGTAGTATCGATCTAGGCGCAGTTTTCGACGAGCAGTACTTC; CDR3aa: CASSIDLGAVFDEQYF
d_gene: TRBD2; j_gene: TRBJ2-7; abundance: NA; v_gene: TRBV9; CDR3nt: TGTGCCAGCAGCGTAGGCGGGAGCAACGAGCAGTACTTC; CDR3aa: CASSVGGSNEQYF